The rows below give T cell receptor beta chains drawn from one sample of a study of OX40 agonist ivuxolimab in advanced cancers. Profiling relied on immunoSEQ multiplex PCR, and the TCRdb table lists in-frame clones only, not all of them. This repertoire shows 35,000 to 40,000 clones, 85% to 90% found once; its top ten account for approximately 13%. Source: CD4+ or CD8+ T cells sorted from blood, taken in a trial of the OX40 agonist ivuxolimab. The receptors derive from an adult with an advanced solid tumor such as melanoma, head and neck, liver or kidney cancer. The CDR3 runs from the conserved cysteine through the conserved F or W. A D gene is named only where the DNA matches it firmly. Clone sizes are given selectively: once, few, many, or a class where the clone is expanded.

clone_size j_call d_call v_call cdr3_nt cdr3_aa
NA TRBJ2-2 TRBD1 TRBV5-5 TGTGCCAGCAGGGGACAGGCTAGGGCGGAGCTGTTTTTT CASRGQARAELFF
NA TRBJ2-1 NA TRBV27 TGTGCCAGCAGGGTCCTTGGAGGAACCTACAATGAGCAGTTCTTC CASRVLGGTYNEQFF
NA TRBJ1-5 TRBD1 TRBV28 TGTGCCAGCAGTTTATCAGGGGGCTACAATCAGCCCCAGCATTTT CASSLSGGYNQPQHF
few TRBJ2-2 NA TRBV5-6 TGTGCCAGCAGCTTCGTACAGGGAGACACCGGGGAGCTGTTTTTT CASSFVQGDTGELFF
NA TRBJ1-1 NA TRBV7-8 TGTGCCAGCAGCTTGAGGGCCCCCCGGGGACTGAACACTGAAGCTTTCTTT CASSLRAPRGLNTEAFF
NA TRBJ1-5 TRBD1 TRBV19 TGTGCCAGTCTCTCCCGGGCAGGGGGCCATCAGCCCCAGCATTTT CASLSRAGGHQPQHF
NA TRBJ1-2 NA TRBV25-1 TGTGCCAGCAGGGGAGAGGGGAGGGCCCCGAGGGGGTACACCTTC CASRGEGRAPRGYTF
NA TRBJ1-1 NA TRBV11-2 TGTGCCAGCAGCTTATGGATCACTGAAGCTTTCTTT CASSLWITEAFF
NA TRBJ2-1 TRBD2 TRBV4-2 TGTGCCAGCAGCCAAGCCGCCTCCGGGACTAGCGGGAGTTATGAGCAGTTCTTC CASSQAASGTSGSYEQFF
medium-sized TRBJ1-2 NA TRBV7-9 TGTGCCAGCAGCTTAGTAGGGGTCGGATATGGCTACACCTTC CASSLVGVGYGYTF
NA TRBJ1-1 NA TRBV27 TGTGCCAGCAGTTACACAGGTTCCCCCGAAGCTTTCTTT CASSYTGSPEAFF
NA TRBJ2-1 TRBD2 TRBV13 TGTGCCAGCAGCACCACTAGCGGGCTTGACAATGAGCAGTTCTTC CASSTTSGLDNEQFF
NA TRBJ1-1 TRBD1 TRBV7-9 TGTGCCAGCAGCCTTTCGGGACAGGGCATGAACACTGAAGCTTTCTTT CASSLSGQGMNTEAFF
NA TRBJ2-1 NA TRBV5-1 TGCGCCAGCAGCTTGGAGGGTCTAACTAGGCCCCATGAGCAGTTCTTC CASSLEGLTRPHEQFF
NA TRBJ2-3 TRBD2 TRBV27 TGTGCAGAAGGGCCTAGCGGGAGTAGGGATACGCAGTATTTT CAEGPSGSRDTQYF
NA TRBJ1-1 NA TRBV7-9 TGTGCCAGCAGCTCTACAGGTGTATGGTCTGAAGCTTTCTTT CASSSTGVWSEAFF
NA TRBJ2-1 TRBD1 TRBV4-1 TGCGCCAGCAGCCAAGCCCCCGGGACAGGACACAATGAGCAGTTCTTC CASSQAPGTGHNEQFF
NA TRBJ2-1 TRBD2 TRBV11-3 TGTGCCAGCGCGGGGGACCCCTCCTACAATGAGCAGTTCTTC CASAGDPSYNEQFF
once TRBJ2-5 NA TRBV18 TGTGCCAGCTCACCACCGGGGGAGACCCAGTACTTC CASSPPGETQYF
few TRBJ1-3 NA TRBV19 TGTGCCAGTAACCGGAGAGACTACTCTGGAAACACCATATATTTT CASNRRDYSGNTIYF
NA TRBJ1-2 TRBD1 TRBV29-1 TGCAGCGTTGAAGGCCGGGACAGGGGCTATGGCTACACCTTC CSVEGRDRGYGYTF
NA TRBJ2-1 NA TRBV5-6 TGTGCCAGCAGCTTTAGCGGCTCCTACAATGAGCAGTTCTTC CASSFSGSYNEQFF
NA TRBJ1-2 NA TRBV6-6 TGTGCCAGCAATGACGCGGGAAACTATGGCTACACCTTC CASNDAGNYGYTF
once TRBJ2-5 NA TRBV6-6 TGTGCCAGCACCCCCTCCTCAAGACAGACCCAGTACTTC CASTPSSRQTQYF
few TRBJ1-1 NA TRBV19 TGTGCCAGTAGTATGGGACGGCAAGCTTTCTTT CASSMGRQAFF
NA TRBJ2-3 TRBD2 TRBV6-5 TGTGCCAGCAGTTGGGTTAGCGGGGACCTCACAGATACGCAGTATTTT CASSWVSGDLTDTQYF
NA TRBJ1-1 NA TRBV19 TGTGCCAGTAGGTTGGCGGCGATGAACACTGAAGCTTTCTTT CASRLAAMNTEAFF
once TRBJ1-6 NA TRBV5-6 TGTGCCAGCAGCGTGCGGGAGATAAATTCACCCCTCCACTTT CASSVREINSPLHF
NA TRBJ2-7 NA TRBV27 TGTGCCAGCAGTCCGGACGGGGCTTACTACGAGCAGTACTTC CASSPDGAYYEQYF
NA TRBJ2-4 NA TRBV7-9 TGTGCCAGCAGCTTAAGACAGGACCAAAACATTCAGTACTTC CASSLRQDQNIQYF
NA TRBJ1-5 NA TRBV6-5 TGTGCCAGCAGTCTAGGCCCTAAGCAGCCCCAGCATTTT CASSLGPKQPQHF
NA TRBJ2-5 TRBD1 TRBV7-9 TGTGCCAGCAGCTTAGGGGACAGGGGGCCTATAGAGACCCAGTACTTC CASSLGDRGPIETQYF
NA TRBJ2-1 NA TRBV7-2 TGTGCCAGCAGCTTAGTGGGAGACAATGAGCAGTTCTTC CASSLVGDNEQFF
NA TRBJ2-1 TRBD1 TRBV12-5 TGTGCTAGTGGTTATGACCGGGACAGGGAGAACAATGAGCAGTTCTTC CASGYDRDRENNEQFF
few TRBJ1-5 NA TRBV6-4 TGTGCCAGCAGTTACTCCGCAGGGCTAAATCAGCCCCAGCATTTT CASSYSAGLNQPQHF
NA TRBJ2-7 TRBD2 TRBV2 TGTGCCAGCAGTGAAGAAGTGGGACTACCGGTTGGGGAGCAGTACTTC CASSEEVGLPVGEQYF
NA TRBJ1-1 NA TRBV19 TGTGCCAGTAGTATGAGTAGTTTTGAAGCTTTCTTT CASSMSSFEAFF
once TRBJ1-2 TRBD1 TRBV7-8 TGTGCCAGCAGCCCAGGCGGCGGGACAGGGTATGACTACACCTTC CASSPGGGTGYDYTF
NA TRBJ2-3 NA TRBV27 TGTGCCAGCAACCGGGGGGCGCCCACCACAGATACGCAGTATTTT CASNRGAPTTDTQYF
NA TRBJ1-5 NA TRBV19 TGTGCCAGTAGCGACCACCAAAGTGTTAGCAATCAGCCCCAGCATTTT CASSDHQSVSNQPQHF
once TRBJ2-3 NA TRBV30 TGTGCCTGGTCAGGGGATACGCAGTATTTT CAWSGDTQYF
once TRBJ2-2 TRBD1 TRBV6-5 TGTGCCAGCAGTTACGGACAGGGTGTGGACACCGGGGAGCTGTTTTTT CASSYGQGVDTGELFF
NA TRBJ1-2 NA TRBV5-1 TGCGCCAGCAGCCCCGGCCCGGGTGGGGATGGCTACACCTTC CASSPGPGGDGYTF
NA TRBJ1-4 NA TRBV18 TGTGCCAGCTCACCAGCAGTGAATGAAAAACTGTTTTTT CASSPAVNEKLFF
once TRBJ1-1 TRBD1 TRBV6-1 TGTGCCAGCAGTGAAATGGTAGAGGACAGGGGGCCTGAAGCTTTCTTT CASSEMVEDRGPEAFF
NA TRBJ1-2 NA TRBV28 TGTGCCAGCAGTTTGTGGGGGGCGCTTGGCTACACCTTC CASSLWGALGYTF
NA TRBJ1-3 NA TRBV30 TGTGCCGGTCTCTCCTCGGACGGAAACACCATATATTTT CAGLSSDGNTIYF
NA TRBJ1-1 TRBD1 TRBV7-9 TGTGCCAGCAGCTGGGACAGAACTGAAGCTTTCTTT CASSWDRTEAFF
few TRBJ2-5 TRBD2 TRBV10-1 TGCGCCAGCAGTGAGAGCGGGGGAGAGACCCAGTACTTC CASSESGGETQYF
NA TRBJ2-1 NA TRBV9 TGTGCCAGCAGCCCGCGGGACTCCCCCTACAATGAGCAGTTCTTC CASSPRDSPYNEQFF
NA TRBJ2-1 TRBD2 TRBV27 TGTGCCAGCAGTCGGGGCGGGAGCTCCTACAATGAGCAGTTCTTC CASSRGGSSYNEQFF
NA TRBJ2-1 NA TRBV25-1 TGTGCCAGCAGTTTGGGAGGCGAGCAGTTCTTC CASSLGGEQFF
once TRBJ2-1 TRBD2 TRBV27 TGTGCCAGCAGTGCTATTGGGACTAGCGGGGTCAATGAGCAGTTCTTC CASSAIGTSGVNEQFF
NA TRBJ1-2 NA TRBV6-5 TGTGCCAGCAGTGAAATCCGGGAGTCAGGCGGCTACACCTTC CASSEIRESGGYTF